The clone carrying this T cell receptor beta chain was seen a few times. The ends were cut back, 3 bases at V and 4 bases at J, with 16 bases in the middle. Germline-derived CDR1 and CDR2 are DFQATT and SNEGSKA (reference sequence). The CDR3 runs 15 residues. The sample comes from a study of T cells after yellow fever vaccination. Overall study context: Those fractions that held only low numbers of cells were prepared using the SMART-Seq v4 Ultra Low Input RNA kit. Study-level points and caveats: Sorted memory subsets on day 0 showed almost all vaccine-responding clonotypes to be undetectable. Reappearance after the booster was seen for most primary-vaccination clones, at roughly 96% CD4 and 85% to 90% CD8. FACS-sorted repertoires could contain abundant clonotypes contaminating from the bulk population.

TCRdb recomputed calls from the 5' RACE reads with MiXCR, one row per CDR3 protein. The sample lists 35,000 to 55,000 distinct CDR3 sequences, more than 6% occurring once. The chain employs TRBV20-1 and TRBJ2-1; D unclear. Sequenced material: PBMCs, either bulk or a sorted T-cell subset (CD4+, CD8+, memory, or dextramer-sorted; not recorded which), taken 45 days after the yellow fever booster vaccination. This clonotype was obtained from a man aged 30 to 39 who received the YFV17D yellow fever vaccine. CDR3 loop: CSASPPQTPYNEQFF. The CDR3 DNA sequence: TGCAGTGCTAGCCCGCCTCAAACCCCGTACAATGAGCAGTTCTTC.